The next 5 T cell receptor beta chains were all read from a single sample in a study of spatial heterogeneity in lung cancer. The time point was: sample taken at primary tumor resection. TCRdb reprocessed the 5' RACE reads via MiXCR and lists one record per CDR3 protein. The sample holds 60,000 to 90,000 distinct CDR3 sequences, under 8.5% seen once. The material sequenced was PBMCs, taken at surgery. These receptors were obtained from a male donor with early-stage non-small cell lung cancer.

This clonotype was seen many times. V and J are TRBV5-1 and TRBJ2-1; the D is unclear. V was pared by 0 bases and J by 11 bases, with 15 bases between. The CDR3 has 14 residues. In germline, CDR1 is SGHRS, CDR2 YFSETQ. The CDR3 nucleotides are TGCGCCAGCAGCTTGGTGCCCCAGGACGGTAAGCAGTTCTTC. It yields the protein CASSLVPQDGKQFF.

This clonotype was picked up many times. The chain uses TRBV4-1 and TRBJ1-2; D ambiguous. Trimming cost V 2 bases and J 7 bases, with 14 bases left between them. There are 14 residues in the CDR3. Germline loops: CDR1 MGHRA, CDR2 YSYEKL. The CDR3 loop reads CASSQPRTSGGYTF. The CDR3, as DNA: TGCGCCAGCAGCCAACCTAGGACTTCGGGTGGCTACACCTTC.

This clonotype occurred many times. The rearrangement joins TRBV5-1 to TRBJ1-2; D might be TRBD1 (6 bases). The CDR3 has 13 residues. With 2 bases removed from V and 8 bases from J, the gap between germline ends came to 13 bases. Per germline, CDR1 SGHRS and CDR2 YFSETQ. This CDR3 reads CASSLQPGQGYTF. The CDR3 DNA is TGCGCCAGCAGCTTACAACCGGGACAAGGCTACACCTTC.

This clonotype was observed a few times. The CDR3 sequence is CSALRAAETQYF. The CDR3 DNA reads TGCAGCGCCCTGAGGGCGGCCGAGACCCAGTACTTC. The chain couples TRBV29-1 to TRBJ2-5, with D perhaps matching TRBD2 (5 bases). The CDR3 spans 12 residues. CDR1 and CDR2 (germline): SQVTM, ANQGSEA. V was shortened by 7 bases and J by 5 bases, with 14 bases between the two germline ends.

This clonotype appeared many times. The chain uses TRBV20-1 and TRBJ2-7; 13 nucleotides match TRBD2. The CDR3 is 15 amino acids. Trimming removed 2 bases from V and 5 bases from J; junction bases left unmatched: 6. In germline, CDR1 is DFQATT, CDR2 SNEGSKA (reference sequence). CDR3 region: CSARPGLAGDHEQYF. CDR3 bases: TGCAGTGCTAGACCCGGACTAGCGGGAGACCACGAGCAGTACTTC.